One and the same sample provided the 6 T cell receptor beta chains below, sequenced in a study of T-cell memory formation after mild COVID-19. MiXCR was run by TCRdb on the 5' RACE reads, yielding one entry per CDR3 protein. This table has about 50,000 distinct CDR3 sequences, approximately 12% appearing once. Sequencing was performed on PBMCs or a T cell subset sorted from them (not recorded which). The receptors stem from a man younger than 35 who had mild COVID-19 (a few samples of this study predate the infection). Cell type and time point are not known.

This clonotype showed up just a few times. The chain recombines TRBV3-1 with TRBJ1-6, with no clear D. The CDR3 is 15 residues long. CDR1 is LGHDT, CDR2 YNNKEL, per germline (reference sequence). V lost 10 bases, J lost 2 bases, and 15 bases lay in between. The CDR3 loop is CATKKGDAYNSPLHF. For the CDR3, the DNA is TGTGCCACCAAGAAAGGAGACGCCTATAATTCACCCCTCCACTTT.

This clonotype was found many times. The V gene is TRBV29-1, the J gene TRBJ2-5; weak D call: TRBD2 (6 bases). Trimming left V 4 bases short and J 3 bases short, with 9 bases between. This CDR3 region has 12 residues. Germline lookup yields CDR1 SQVTM and CDR2 ANQGSEA. CDR3 DNA: TGCAGCGTTGTCCCGGGGGAAGAGACCCAGTACTTC. This translates into CSVVPGEETQYF.

This clonotype was counted a single time. This rearrangement joins TRBV12-3 or TRBV12-4 to TRBJ2-1, with 11 nucleotides matching TRBD2. The CDR3 is 15 amino acids. V shed 9 bases and J 5 bases; nucleotides not matched to a gene: 9. The CDR3 reads CARSAGTSGNNEQFF. The CDR3 DNA is TGTGCCAGAAGTGCCGGGACTAGCGGAAACAATGAGCAGTTCTTC.

The J gene is TRBJ2-5, the V gene TRBV6-2 or TRBV6-3; a weak D match, TRBD2 (7 bases). V lost 8 bases, J lost 5 bases, and 12 bases lay in between. CDR1 is MNHEY and CDR2 is SVGEGT in the germline V gene. The CDR3 totals 12 residues. DNA of the CDR3: TGTGCCAGCGTACAGGGAGGGGAGACCCAGTACTTC. Its protein is CASVQGGETQYF.

This clonotype came up a few times. V gene TRBV14 combines with J gene TRBJ1-2, with D possibly being TRBD1 (6 bases). The V and J ends lost 2 bases and 4 bases respectively, with 17 bases between them. The CDR3 spans 16 residues. The V gene's germline CDR1 is SGHDN and CDR2 FVKESK. DNA of the CDR3: TGTGCCAGCAGCCAAAGCAAGAAACAGGGCTTCTATGGCTACACCTTC. Residues: CASSQSKKQGFYGYTF.

The V call is TRBV20-1, the J call TRBJ2-5; a possible D gene is TRBD2 (6 bases). CDR1 is DFQATT, CDR2 SNEGSKA, per germline (reference sequence). V dropped 4 bases and J dropped 4 bases, with 16 bases sitting between them. The CDR3 has 14 residues. DNA of the CDR3: TGCAGTGCTACCCGGGGCGGGGTAGGAGAGACCCAGTACTTC. Translated, it gives CSATRGGVGETQYF.